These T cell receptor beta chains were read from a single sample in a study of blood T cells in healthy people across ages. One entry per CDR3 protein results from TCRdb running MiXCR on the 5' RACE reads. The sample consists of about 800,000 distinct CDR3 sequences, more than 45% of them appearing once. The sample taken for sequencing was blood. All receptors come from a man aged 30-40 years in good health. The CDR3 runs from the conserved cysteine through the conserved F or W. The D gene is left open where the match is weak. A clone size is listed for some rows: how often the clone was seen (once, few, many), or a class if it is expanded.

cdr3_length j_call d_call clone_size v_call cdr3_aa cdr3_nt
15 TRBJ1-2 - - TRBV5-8 CASSPRLRPNYGYTF TGTGCCAGCAGCCCCCGCCTACGGCCTAACTATGGCTACACCTTC
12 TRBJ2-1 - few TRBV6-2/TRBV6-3 CASSQRQNEQFF TGTGCCAGCAGCCAGCGTCAGAATGAGCAGTTCTTC
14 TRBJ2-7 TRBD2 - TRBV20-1 CSSPGGEHWNEQYF TGCAGTTCCCCGGGGGGGGAGCATTGGAACGAGCAGTACTTC
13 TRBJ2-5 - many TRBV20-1 CSAFGTLKETQYF TGCAGTGCCTTTGGGACTTTAAAAGAGACCCAGTACTTC
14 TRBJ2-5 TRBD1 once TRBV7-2 CASSRGQGWETQYF TGTGCCAGCAGCCGTGGACAGGGTTGGGAGACCCAGTACTTC
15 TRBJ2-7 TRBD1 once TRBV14 CASSQSRTGTYEQYF TGTGCCAGCAGCCAATCCCGGACAGGTACCTACGAGCAGTACTTC
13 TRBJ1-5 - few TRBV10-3 CAISQGLNQPQHF TGTGCCATCAGTCAGGGGCTGAATCAGCCCCAGCATTTT
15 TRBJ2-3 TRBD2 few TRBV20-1 CSATGASGGTDTQYF TGCAGTGCAACAGGAGCGAGCGGGGGCACAGATACGCAGTATTTT
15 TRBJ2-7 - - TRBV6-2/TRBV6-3 CASSYLPGIGYEQYF TGTGCCAGCAGTTACCTACCGGGAATCGGCTACGAGCAGTACTTC
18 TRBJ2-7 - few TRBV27 CASSLKFLQGAIGYEQYF TGTGCCAGCAGTTTAAAGTTTCTGCAGGGTGCCATCGGGTACGAGCAGTACTTC
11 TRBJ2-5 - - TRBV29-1 CSVGGPETQYF TGCAGCGTTGGAGGGCCAGAGACCCAGTACTTC
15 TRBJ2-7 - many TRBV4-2 CASSQEPRNAYEQYF TGTGCCAGCAGCCAAGAACCACGGAACGCCTACGAGCAGTACTTC
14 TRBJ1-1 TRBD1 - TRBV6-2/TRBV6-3 CASIEDRANTEAFF TGTGCCAGCATCGAAGACAGGGCGAACACTGAAGCTTTCTTT
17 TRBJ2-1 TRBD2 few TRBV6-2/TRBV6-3 CASSYSPSGGVYNEQFF TGTGCCAGCAGTTACTCCCCCAGCGGGGGGGTTTACAATGAGCAGTTCTTC
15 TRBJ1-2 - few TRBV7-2 CASSSSAGDNYGYTF TGTGCCAGCAGCTCCAGCGCCGGGGACAACTATGGCTACACCTTC
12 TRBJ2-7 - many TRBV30 CAWSGGTYEQYF TGTGCCTGGAGTGGGGGCACGTACGAGCAGTACTTC
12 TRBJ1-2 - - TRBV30 CAMGGVAYGYTF TGTGCCATGGGGGGGGTAGCCTATGGCTACACCTTC
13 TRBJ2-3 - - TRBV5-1 CASSFPGSDEWYF TGCGCCAGCAGCTTTCCAGGAAGCGATGAGTGGTATTTT
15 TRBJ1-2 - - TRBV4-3 CASSQDQGGGYGYTF TGCGCCAGCAGCCAAGATCAAGGGGGAGGCTATGGCTACACCTTC
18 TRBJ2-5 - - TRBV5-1 CASSLGFWRGRYQETQYF TGCGCCAGCAGCTTGGGGTTCTGGCGGGGCCGGTACCAAGAGACCCAGTACTTC
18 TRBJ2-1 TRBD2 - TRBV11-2 CASSNPTKAGASYNEQFF TGTGCCAGCAGCAATCCCACCAAAGCGGGGGCCTCCTACAATGAGCAGTTCTTC
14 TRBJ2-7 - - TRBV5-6 CASSLSGIRYEQYF TGTGCCAGCAGCTTGTCAGGGATTCGCTACGAGCAGTACTTC
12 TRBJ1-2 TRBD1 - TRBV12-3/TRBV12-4 CASSVTGLGYTF TGTGCCAGCAGTGTGACAGGGCTCGGCTACACCTTC
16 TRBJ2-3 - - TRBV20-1 CSASPTGKRGTDTQYF TGCAGTGCTAGCCCGACCGGGAAACGGGGCACAGATACGCAGTATTTT
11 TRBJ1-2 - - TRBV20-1 CSGQLNYGYTF TGCAGTGGACAGTTGAACTATGGCTACACCTTC
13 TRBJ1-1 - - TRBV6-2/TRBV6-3 CAIRAQYITEAFF TGTGCCATCCGCGCCCAGTATATCACTGAAGCTTTCTTT
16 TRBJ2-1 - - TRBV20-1 CSARDPRDPLPNEQFF TGCAGTGCTAGAGATCCCCGGGACCCTCTGCCCAATGAGCAGTTCTTC
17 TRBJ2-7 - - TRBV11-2 CASSQRRTGTRSYEQYF TGTGCCAGCAGCCAACGACGGACCGGGACACGCTCCTACGAGCAGTACTTC
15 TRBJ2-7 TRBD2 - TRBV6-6 CASRLGTSGGYEQYF TGTGCCAGCAGGTTAGGGACTAGCGGGGGCTACGAGCAGTACTTC
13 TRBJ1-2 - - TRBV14 CASSHRTVYGYTF TGTGCCAGCAGCCACCGGACAGTTTATGGCTACACCTTC
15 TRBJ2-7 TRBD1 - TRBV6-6 CASSPADRDPYEQYF TGTGCCAGCAGTCCCGCCGACAGGGACCCCTACGAGCAGTACTTC
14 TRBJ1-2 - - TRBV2 CASSERIINYGYTF TGTGCCAGCAGTGAACGGATAATTAACTATGGCTACACCTTC
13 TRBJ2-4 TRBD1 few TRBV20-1 CSAPGQGHNEQYF TGCAGTGCTCCGGGACAGGGACACAATGAGCAGTACTTC
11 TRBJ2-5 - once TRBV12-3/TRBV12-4 CASSLVEEQYF TGTGCCAGCAGTTTAGTTGAAGAGCAGTACTTC
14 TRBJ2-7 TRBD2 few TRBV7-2 CASSSTSGSHEQYF TGTGCCAGCAGCTCAACCAGCGGGAGCCACGAGCAGTACTTC
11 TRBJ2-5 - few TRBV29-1 CSVEPLETQYF TGCAGCGTTGAGCCTCTGGAGACCCAGTACTTC
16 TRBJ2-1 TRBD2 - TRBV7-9 CASSQGVDSGGNEQFF TGTGCCAGCAGCCAGGGTGTGGATAGCGGGGGCAATGAGCAGTTCTTC
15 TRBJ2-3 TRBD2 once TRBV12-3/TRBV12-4 CASSWRAGGTDTQYF TGTGCCAGCAGTTGGCGAGCGGGGGGCACAGATACGCAGTATTTT
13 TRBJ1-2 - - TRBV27 CASSRVGIHGYTF TGTGCCAGCAGCCGCGTGGGAATTCATGGCTACACCTTC
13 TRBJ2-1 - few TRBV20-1 CSARQGLYNEQFF TGCAGTGCCCGCCAGGGCCTCTACAATGAGCAGTTCTTC
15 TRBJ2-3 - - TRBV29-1 CSVEVAGDSTDTQYF TGCAGCGTTGAAGTCGCTGGCGACAGCACAGATACGCAGTATTTT
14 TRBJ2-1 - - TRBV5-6 CASSPLRTQRDEFF TGTGCCAGCAGCCCCCTTCGGACACAGAGAGATGAGTTCTTC
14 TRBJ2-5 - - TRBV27 CASSLTVTGETQYF TGTGCCAGCAGCCTGACGGTGACTGGGGAGACCCAGTACTTC
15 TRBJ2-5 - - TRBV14 CASSRHLAGGETQYF TGTGCCAGCAGCCGGCACCTAGCAGGAGGAGAGACCCAGTACTTC
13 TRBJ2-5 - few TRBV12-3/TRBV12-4 CASSLVGVWEQYF TGTGCCAGCAGTTTAGTCGGGGTTTGGGAGCAGTACTTC
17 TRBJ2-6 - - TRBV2 CASRNGPIISGANVLTF TGTGCCAGCAGGAACGGCCCGATCATTTCTGGGGCCAACGTCCTGACTTTC